This TCR beta chain was captured by sequencing in a study of post-analysis software for immune sequencing data. Unique molecular identifiers were present in the TCR beta cDNA libraries. One entry per CDR3 protein results from TCRdb running MiXCR on the PCR reads. The sample shows hundreds of thousands of distinct CDR3 sequences, under 70% of them seen only once. The CDR3 is made up of 14 amino acids. Trimming cost V 6 bases and J 5 bases, with 14 bases left between them. In regard to this clonotype: What it binds is not known.

Whole-study results and caveats: TRBV segments more frequent in patients than in controls numbered roughly five and included TRBV5-6, TRBV5-1 and TRBV20-1.

The TCR originated in a girl between 10 and 17 years old with multiple sclerosis. The chain has TRBV12-3 or TRBV12-4 and TRBJ2-1; D is possibly TRBD1 or TRBD2 (5 bases each). The specimen was blood. The DNA for the CDR3 is TGTGCCAGCAGCGGGGCTGCCCTTCACAATGAGCAGTTCTTC. As protein: CASSGAALHNEQFF.